The 32 T cell receptor beta chains listed next were all sequenced from one sample in a study of cytomegalovirus exposure and HLA in healthy donors. Researchers ran the PCR with 60 Vbeta and 13 Jbeta primers. Libraries were prepared by immunoSEQ multiplex PCR; TCRdb keeps only in-frame clonotypes and omits some of them. The sample lists approximately 61,000 clones, less than 70% occurring once. Material: PBMCs. These receptors came from a woman between 45 and 60 years old in good health and CMV-seronegative.

This chain joins TRBV18 and TRBJ1-1; the D gene is possibly TRBD1 (5 bases). From germline, CDR1 is KGHSH and CDR2 LQKENI. V lost 4 bases, J lost 5 bases, and 14 bases lay in between. This CDR3 spans 14 amino acids. This chain's CDR3 is CASSLWGDGTEAFF. For the CDR3, the DNA is TGTGCCAGCTCACTCTGGGGGGACGGGACTGAAGCTTTCTTT.

This clone has only a few counts. CDR3 nucleotide sequence: TGCGCCAGCAGCTTGGAGCCAGGGGGTAGCAATCAGCCCCAGCATTTT. It encodes CASSLEPGGSNQPQHF. The gene calls are TRBV5-1 and TRBJ1-5, with 7 nucleotides matching TRBD1. In germline, CDR1 is SGHRS, CDR2 YFSETQ. This CDR3 has 16 residues. Trimming cost V 0 bases and J 0 bases; bases outside gene matches: 3.

The genes are TRBV4-1 and TRBJ1-2; perhaps TRBD1 as D (5 bases). Deletions cut 1 base from V and 7 bases from J, with 13 bases between. The CDR3 runs to 14 residues. Germline V lookup: CDR1 MGHRA, CDR2 YSYEKL. CDR3 nucleotides: TGCGCCAGCAGCCAAGGTCGGGACTCTGGTGGCTACACCTTC. Residues: CASSQGRDSGGYTF.

This clone was picked up a small number of times. The V call is TRBV28, the J call TRBJ2-7, with D perhaps matching TRBD1 (5 bases). From germline, CDR1 is MDHEN and CDR2 SYDVKM. Trimming stripped 5 bases from V and 6 bases from J, with 14 bases between. This CDR3 region has 13 residues. This CDR3 reads CASSPPVGREQYF. The CDR3 DNA follows: TGTGCCAGCAGTCCCCCGGTGGGGCGCGAGCAGTACTTC.

The CDR3 sequence: CASSSMAGGTDTQYF. The CDR3 nucleotides read TGCGCCAGCAGCTCCATGGCGGGAGGCACAGATACGCAGTATTTT. This chain joins TRBV5-1 and TRBJ2-3; TRBD2 matches 7 bases. The germline gives CDR1 SGHRS, CDR2 YFSETQ. The CDR3 loop spans 15 amino acids. After removal of 3 bases from V and 1 base from J, the junction contained 5 bases not matched to a gene.

The V call is TRBV18, the J call TRBJ2-3, with 11 bases matching TRBD2. The J segment lost 4 bases and the V segment lost 0 bases, leaving 0 bases of the junction unmatched. The CDR3 runs 15 residues. In germline, CDR1 is KGHSH, CDR2 LQKENI. In DNA form, the CDR3 reads TGTGCCAGCTCACCACCTAGCGGGAGGGCAGATACGCAGTATTTT. As protein: CASSPPSGRADTQYF.

This chain uses TRBV11-2 with TRBJ1-1; 10 bases map to TRBD1. V lost 5 bases, J lost 5 bases, and 2 bases stayed unmatched. CDR3 size: 13 residues. Germline V lookup: CDR1 SGHAT, CDR2 FQNNGV. Here the CDR3 reads CASSADRGTEAFF. CDR3 sequence (DNA): TGTGCCAGCAGCGCGGACAGGGGGACTGAAGCTTTCTTT. Together with reference TRBV11-2 and TRBJ1-1, the CDR3 gives the full variable domain: EAGVAQSPRYKIIEKRQSVAFWCNPISGHATLYWYQQILGQGPKLLIQFQNNGVVDDSQLPKDRFSAERLKGVDSTLKIQPAKLEDSAVYLCASSADRGTEAFFGQGTRLTVV.

The chain is built from TRBV11-2 and TRBJ2-7, with TRBD2 matching over 9 bases. Germline V gene data show CDR1 as SGHAT and CDR2 as FQNNGV. With 2 bases clipped from V and 5 bases from J, the junction kept 7 bases outside the gene matches. This CDR3 is 15 amino acids long. The CDR3 is CASSLLAGIFHEQYF. Here the CDR3 DNA reads TGTGCCAGCAGCTTACTAGCGGGAATCTTCCACGAGCAGTACTTC.

The chain links TRBV7-2 to TRBJ1-1; the match to TRBD1 covers 11 bases. Germline trimming cut 5 bases from V and 0 bases from J; bases unmatched to any gene: 8. CDR3 size: 17 residues. Per germline, CDR1 SGHTA and CDR2 FQGNSA. The CDR3 reads CASSLGQGGKMNTEAFF. CDR3 DNA: TGTGCCAGCAGCCTGGGACAGGGGGGAAAGATGAACACTGAAGCTTTCTTT.

The chain carries TRBV27 and TRBJ2-7, with 10 bases lining up with TRBD1. This CDR3 comprises 17 residues. The trim removed 2 bases at V and 5 bases at J, leaving 12 bases unmatched. Looked up from germline, CDR1 is MNHEY and CDR2 is SMNVEV (reference sequence). In nucleotides, the CDR3 is TGTGCCAGCAGTTTAAGGGGCGGGACAGGGGAAGGCCACGAGCAGTACTTC. Translation: CASSLRGGTGEGHEQYF.

This sequence joins TRBV7-3 and TRBJ2-1; D uncertain. CDR1 is SGHTA and CDR2 is FQGTGA in the germline V gene. The CDR3 consists of 14 residues. V lost 0 bases, J lost 3 bases, and 6 bases lay in between. The CDR3 sequence is CASSLTHSYNEQFF. The CDR3 nucleotides read TGTGCCAGCAGCTTAACCCACAGCTACAATGAGCAGTTCTTC.

The chain carries TRBV28 and TRBJ2-7; 7 nucleotides align to TRBD2. CDR1 is MDHEN, CDR2 SYDVKM, per germline. Trimming removed 5 bases from V and 3 bases from J; junction bases left unmatched: 13. The CDR3 extends over 16 amino acids. In DNA, the CDR3 is TGTGCCAGCAGTGGTTCCTTCGCGGGAGTTAACTACGAGCAGTACTTC. Amino acids: CASSGSFAGVNYEQYF.

The CDR3 sequence: CASSFGTGAPYEQYF. DNA of the CDR3: TGTGCCAGCAGCTTCGGGACAGGGGCCCCCTACGAGCAGTACTTC. The chain employs TRBV7-2 and TRBJ2-7; TRBD1 aligns across 10 bases. CDR1 and CDR2 from the germline V gene are SGHTA and FQGNSA. CDR3 length equals 15 residues. With 3 bases clipped from V and 2 bases from J, the junction kept 4 bases outside the gene matches. The full variable domain, with the rest looked up from reference TRBV7-2 and TRBJ2-7, is GAGVSQSPSNKVTEKGKDVELRCDPISGHTALYWYRQSLGQGLEFLIYFQGNSAPDKSGLPSDRFSAERTGGSVSTLTIQRTQQEDSAVYLCASSFGTGAPYEQYFGPGTRLTVT.

The chain combines TRBV25-1 with TRBJ2-1; D gene ambiguous. The CDR3 has 13 residues. V was cut by 4 bases and J by 15 bases, with 19 bases left in between. Germline CDR1 MGHDK, CDR2 SYGVNS. The CDR3 sequence is CASSASLRMLRFF. The CDR3 coding sequence is TGTGCCAGCAGTGCCTCCCTGCGGATGCTCCGGTTCTTC.

This clone was picked up a small number of times. V and J are TRBV27 and TRBJ2-7; TRBD1 agrees at 9 bases. CDR3 length: 13 amino acids. V shed 6 bases, J shed 7 bases, and the junction held 7 bases outside the gene matches. Germline lookup yields CDR1 MNHEY and CDR2 SMNVEV (reference sequence). For the CDR3, the DNA is TGTGCCAGCAGCCGCACAGGGGGCTGGGAGCAGTACTTC. It encodes CASSRTGGWEQYF.

This clone was seen a handful of times. The rearrangement joins TRBV29-1 to TRBJ1-2, with D perhaps matching TRBD1 (6 bases). Per germline, CDR1 SQVTM and CDR2 ANQGSEA. The CDR3 extends over 16 amino acids. V was pared by 6 bases and J by 2 bases, with 22 bases between. CDR3: CSVQGGAPTLNYGYTF. CDR3 nucleotide sequence: TGCAGCGTCCAAGGGGGGGCACCTACTCTCAACTATGGCTACACCTTC.

This chain connects TRBV6-5 to TRBJ2-7, with TRBD2 as a possible D gene (6 bases). Trimming removed 4 bases from V and 3 bases from J, with 13 bases in between. The CDR3 is 14 amino acids. Germline V gene sequence: CDR1 MNHEY, CDR2 SVGAGI. The CDR3 is CASSSTVGGYEQYF. CDR3 in DNA: TGTGCCAGCAGTTCCACGGTGGGAGGCTACGAGCAGTACTTC.

The CDR3 loop is CASSLGGVPDTQYF. CDR3 DNA sequence: TGTGCCAGCAGCTTAGGAGGCGTCCCAGATACGCAGTATTTT. The chain combines TRBV7-3 with TRBJ2-3; D perhaps matches TRBD2 (5 bases). CDR3 length equals 14 residues. V lost 2 bases and J 4 bases, leaving 10 bases between the germline ends. The germline CDR1 and CDR2 sequences are SGHTA and FQGTGA.

This chain joins TRBV5-1 and TRBJ2-3, with 10 bases aligning to TRBD2. The germline V gene has CDR1 SGHRS and CDR2 YFSETQ. V lost 4 bases, J lost 4 bases, and 3 bases stayed unmatched. The CDR3 has 14 residues. This chain's CDR3 is CASSMTSGSDTQYF. The CDR3 nucleotides are TGCGCCAGCAGCATGACTAGCGGGTCAGATACGCAGTATTTT.

This clone was counted at least ten times. The chain carries TRBV5-6 and TRBJ1-1; TRBD1 might be the D (6 bases). This CDR3 contains 14 residues. Per the germline V gene, CDR1 is SGHDT and CDR2 is YYEEEE. Deletions cut 5 bases from V and 2 bases from J, with 13 bases between. CDR3 DNA: TGTGCCAGCAGTTCCCGAGGGGGTAACACTGAAGCTTTCTTT. Translation: CASSSRGGNTEAFF.

V usage is TRBV10-3 and J usage is TRBJ2-7; 7 positions match TRBD2. This CDR3 region has 14 residues. The V segment lost 9 bases and the J segment 3 bases; nucleotides outside the gene matches: 11. In germline, CDR1 is ENHRY, CDR2 SYGVKD. CDR3 nucleotide sequence: TGTGCCATACGCCCGGGACTAACCCACTACGAGCAGTACTTC. Translated: CAIRPGLTHYEQYF.

The chain carries TRBV5-4 and TRBJ2-7, with 11 positions matching TRBD2. Germline assignment: CDR1 SGHNT and CDR2 YYREEE (reference sequence). The CDR3 extends over 16 amino acids. Trimming took 1 base from V and 7 from J; bases not matched to a gene: 10. In DNA form, the CDR3 reads TGTGCCAGCAGCTTGAGTAGCGGGAGGGCCTTAGGGGAGCAGTACTTC. Amino acid sequence: CASSLSSGRALGEQYF.

This clone occurred once. The chain carries TRBV19 and TRBJ2-1; 9 nucleotides align to TRBD2. This CDR3 has 16 amino acids. The junction had 7 bases not matched to a gene; V was cut back by 5 bases and J by 2 bases. CDR1 LNHDA and CDR2 SQIVND come from the germline V gene (reference sequence). CDR3 coding DNA: TGTGCCAGTAGTGGCGCCGGGACTAGCACCTACAATGAGCAGTTCTTC. It translates to CASSGAGTSTYNEQFF.

The rearrangement joins TRBV11-2 to TRBJ2-5; 9 nucleotides line up with TRBD1. Germline-derived CDR1 and CDR2 are SGHAT and FQNNGV. V lost 5 bases, J lost 4 bases, and 5 bases stayed unmatched. The CDR3 is made up of 14 amino acids. The CDR3 coding sequence is TGTGCCAGCAGCCTACAGGGGGCATTAGAGACCCAGTACTTC. Its translation: CASSLQGALETQYF.

The table lists this clone with a count of one. The chain employs TRBV28 and TRBJ1-2; TRBD1 might be the D (6 bases). Trimming removed 5 bases at V and 3 bases at J, with 16 bases between. The CDR3 covers 15 residues. CDR1 and CDR2 (germline): MDHEN, SYDVKM. The CDR3 loop reads CASSLGGGRDYGYTF. The DNA for the CDR3 is TGTGCCAGCAGTCTCGGAGGGGGGAGGGACTATGGCTACACCTTC.

This clone appeared many times. The chain recombines TRBV15 with TRBJ1-4; D gene unclear. Germline V gene data show CDR1 as LNHNV and CDR2 as YYDKDF (reference sequence). Trimming left V 2 bases short and J 8 bases short, with 9 bases between. The CDR3 runs to 13 residues. The CDR3 DNA is TGTGCCACCAGCAGATCCGTCGGGGAAAAACTGTTTTTT. Protein product: CATSRSVGEKLFF.

The V call is TRBV27, the J call TRBJ2-7, with TRBD2 matching over 7 bases. The CDR3 is 13 residues long. V lost 2 bases to trimming and J lost 7 bases; unmatched junction nucleotides: 5. The germline gives CDR1 MNHEY, CDR2 SMNVEV (reference sequence). CDR3: CASSLAGAGEQYF. The CDR3, as DNA: TGTGCCAGCAGTTTAGCGGGAGCGGGGGAGCAGTACTTC.

The chain joins TRBV5-1 to TRBJ2-1, with D unclear. The V and J ends lost 7 bases and 0 bases respectively, with 11 bases between them. Germline CDR1 reads SGHRS; CDR2 reads YFSETQ. The CDR3 has 14 amino acids. In DNA form, the CDR3 reads TGCGCCAGCGCCCCAGCTAGCTCCTACAATGAGCAGTTCTTC. This encodes CASAPASSYNEQFF.

In its sample, this clone was seen a few times. The V call is TRBV28, the J call TRBJ2-5, with D hard to call. Germline V gene lookup returns CDR1 MDHEN and CDR2 SYDVKM. CDR3 size: 13 residues. The V gene lost 7 bases and the J gene lost 2 bases, with 11 bases spanning the gap. The CDR3 loop reads CASTPVRQETQYF. CDR3 coding DNA: TGTGCCAGCACTCCAGTCAGACAAGAGACCCAGTACTTC.

This clone was recorded only once. J is TRBJ1-3 and V is TRBV9; D is perhaps TRBD1 (6 bases). Trimming stripped 0 bases from V and 2 bases from J, with 9 bases between. The CDR3 runs to 15 residues. Germline V gene lookup returns CDR1 SGDLS and CDR2 YYNGEE. The CDR3 DNA reads TGTGCCAGCAGCGTAGACTACAGGGCTGGAAACACCATATATTTT. This gives the protein CASSVDYRAGNTIYF. The whole variable domain, remainder taken from reference TRBV9 and TRBJ1-3, is DSGVTQTPKHLITATGQRVTLRCSPRSGDLSVYWYQQSLDQGLQFLIQYYNGEERAKGNILERFSAQQFPDLHSELNLSSLELGDSALYFCASSVDYRAGNTIYFGEGSWLTVV.

The V and J genes are TRBV5-1 and TRBJ1-2; D is unclear. Germline CDR1 is SGHRS and CDR2 is YFSETQ. The CDR3 totals 13 residues. V lost 2 bases, J lost 4 bases, and 9 bases lay in between. The CDR3 protein is CASSFRRFYGYTF. CDR3 DNA sequence: TGCGCCAGCAGCTTTCGCCGGTTCTATGGCTACACCTTC.

The rearrangement joins TRBV10-3 to TRBJ1-2; TRBD1 might be the D (6 bases). Trimming took 4 bases from V and 5 from J, leaving 14 bases between them. The germline gives CDR1 ENHRY, CDR2 SYGVKD. The CDR3 sequence is 14 residues long. The CDR3 loop reads CAISGSDSGYGYTF. CDR3 in DNA: TGTGCCATCAGTGGATCGGACAGCGGATATGGCTACACCTTC.